This T cell receptor beta chain appears in the sequencing data of a study of blood T cell repertoires in COVID-19. Germline CDR1 reads SGHRS; CDR2 reads YFSETQ. The CDR3 spans 14 residues. Trimming took 4 bases from V and 2 from J, leaving 13 bases between them. Sequencing used immunoSEQ multiplex PCR; TCRdb keeps in-frame clones, though not all of them. The sample has fewer than 700,000 clones, 70% to 90% seen once. This sequence originates from a woman between 45 and 65 years old with COVID-19, enrolled during active disease. V is TRBV5-1 and J is TRBJ2-7; a weak D match, TRBD1 (6 bases). The sequenced sample was peripheral blood. For the CDR3, the DNA is TGCGCCAGCAGCCCGACAGGTTCTACCTACGAGCAGTACTTC. This codes for CASSPTGSTYEQYF.